This TCR beta chain is drawn from a study of prognosis after radiotherapy for stage I lung cancer. Study information: Operability status for all non-small cell lung cancer patients was recorded as medically inoperable.

With 2 bases removed from V and 9 bases from J, the gap between germline ends came to 20 bases. CDR3 size: 16 residues. The germline gives CDR1 SGHTA, CDR2 FQGTGA. Amplification of the TCR beta CDR3 (from genomic DNA) was done by two-round multiplex PCR. Gene-specific TRBV and TRBJ primers were used in PCR round one. One entry per CDR3 protein results from TCRdb running MiXCR on the multiplex PCR reads. Of roughly 15,000 distinct CDR3 sequences listed, 37% are singletons. With regard to this clonotype: Antigen specificity is unknown. This likely stems from a read error, as it lies one base from a far larger clone.

General study results and limits: Post-treatment Shannon entropy following stereotactic body radiation therapy was lower among patients who developed distant metastases. Compared with a median of roughly 9,400 beforehand, unique TCR clone counts dropped to almost 7,000 after stereotactic body radiation therapy. It was reported that patients with metastases and those without them differed in TRBV and TRBJ gene usage.

The material was PBMCs, obtained before or after stereotactic body radiation therapy (not recorded which). The TCR was taken from a donor over 45 with non-small cell lung cancer. The chain uses TRBV7-3 and TRBJ2-1, with TRBD2 as a possible D gene (6 bases). The CDR3 protein is CASSLGGARGIREQFF. CDR3 DNA sequence: TGTGCCAGCAGCTTAGGCGGGGCTAGAGGGATTCGTGAGCAGTTCTTC.